This T cell receptor (beta chain) was identified during a study of blood T cell repertoires in COVID-19. V lost 3 bases to trimming and J lost 4 bases; unmatched junction nucleotides: 3. The CDR3 is made up of 14 amino acids. Per the germline V gene, CDR1 is MNHEY and CDR2 is SMNVEV (reference sequence). Measured with immunoSEQ multiplex PCR; TCRdb has only the in-frame clones, and not every one. The sample has about 100,000 clones, around four fifths seen once; the top ten hold 13%. The rearrangement uses TRBV27 and TRBJ1-2; 9 nucleotides align to TRBD1. This TCR was sampled from a man in his forties or fifties with active or convalescent COVID-19. Sequenced sample: peripheral blood. CDR3: CASSFNRGLYGYTF. The CDR3 DNA sequence: TGTGCCAGCAGTTTTAACAGGGGGCTCTATGGCTACACCTTC.